Many counts were recorded for the clone carrying this T cell receptor (beta chain). Antigen specificity is unknown. The record originates from a study of neurological immune-mediated disorders. The study, taken as a whole, reports: None of the CDR3 amino acid sequences in expanded clones turned up in more than one subject, which points to private repertoires in all groups. Among 34 multiple sclerosis patients, 18 had repertoires that phylogenetic grouping placed in one related-CDR3 cluster, a possible signature. HTLV-1-associated myelopathy had the most TCR clonal expansion, and multiple sclerosis had the least, less than healthy controls.

Template-switch 5'RACE cDNA synthesis added a 10-nucleotide unique molecular identifier. TCRdb reprocessed the 5' RACE reads via MiXCR and lists one record per CDR3 protein. The data show 95,000 to 150,000 distinct CDR3 sequences, with more than 2.5% seen just once and 1.3% held by the top ten. V was shortened by 3 bases and J by 4 bases, with 3 bases between the two germline ends. Looked up from germline, CDR1 is SQVTM and CDR2 is ANQGSEA. The CDR3 is 10 amino acids. The clonotype was recovered from a woman aged 30 to 39 with multiple sclerosis. This chain connects TRBV29-1 to TRBJ1-2; D not certain. Sequenced material: PBMCs. CDR3 nucleotides: TGCAGCGTTGACTCCTATGGCTACACCTTC. This gives the protein CSVDSYGYTF.